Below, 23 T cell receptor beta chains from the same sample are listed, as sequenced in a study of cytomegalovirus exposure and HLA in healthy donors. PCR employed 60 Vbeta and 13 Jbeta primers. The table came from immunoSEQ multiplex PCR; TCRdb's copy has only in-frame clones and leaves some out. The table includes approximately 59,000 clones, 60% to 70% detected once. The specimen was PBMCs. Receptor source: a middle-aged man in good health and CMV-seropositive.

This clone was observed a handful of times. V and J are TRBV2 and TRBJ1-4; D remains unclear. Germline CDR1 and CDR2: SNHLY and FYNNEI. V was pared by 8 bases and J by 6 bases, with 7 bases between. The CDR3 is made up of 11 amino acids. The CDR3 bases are TGTGCCAGCTCCCCGGATGAAAAACTGTTTTTT. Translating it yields CASSPDEKLFF. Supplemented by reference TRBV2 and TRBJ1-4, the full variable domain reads EPEVTQTPSHQVTQMGQEVILRCVPISNHLYFYWYRQILGQKVEFLVSFYNNEISEKSEIFDDQFSVERPDGSNFTLKIRSTKLEDSAMYFCASSPDEKLFFGSGTQLSVL.

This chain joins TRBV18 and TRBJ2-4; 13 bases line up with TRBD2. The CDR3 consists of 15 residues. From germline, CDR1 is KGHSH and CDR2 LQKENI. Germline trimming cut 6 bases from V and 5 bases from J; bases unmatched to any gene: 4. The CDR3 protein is CASSLGLAGENIQYF. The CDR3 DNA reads TGTGCCAGCTCCCTAGGACTAGCGGGGGAAAACATTCAGTACTTC.

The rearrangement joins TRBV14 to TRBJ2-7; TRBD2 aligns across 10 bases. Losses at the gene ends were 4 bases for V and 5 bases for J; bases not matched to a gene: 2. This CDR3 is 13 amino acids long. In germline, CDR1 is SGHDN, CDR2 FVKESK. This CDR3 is CASSLGLADEQYF. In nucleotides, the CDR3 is TGTGCCAGCAGCCTAGGACTAGCGGACGAGCAGTACTTC.

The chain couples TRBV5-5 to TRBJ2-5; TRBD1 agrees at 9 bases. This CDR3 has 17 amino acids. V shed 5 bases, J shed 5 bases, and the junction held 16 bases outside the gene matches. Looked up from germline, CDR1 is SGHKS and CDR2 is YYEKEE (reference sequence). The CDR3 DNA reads TGTGCCAGCAGTACGTCCGGGACAGGGATCCTAGGGGAGACCCAGTACTTC. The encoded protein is CASSTSGTGILGETQYF.

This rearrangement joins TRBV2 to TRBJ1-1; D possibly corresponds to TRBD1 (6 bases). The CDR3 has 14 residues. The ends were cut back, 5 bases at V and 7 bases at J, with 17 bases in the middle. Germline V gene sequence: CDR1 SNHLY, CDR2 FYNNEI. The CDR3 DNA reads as TGTGCCAGCAGTAAGGACAGAACAAGCAATGAAGCTTTCTTT. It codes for CASSKDRTSNEAFF.

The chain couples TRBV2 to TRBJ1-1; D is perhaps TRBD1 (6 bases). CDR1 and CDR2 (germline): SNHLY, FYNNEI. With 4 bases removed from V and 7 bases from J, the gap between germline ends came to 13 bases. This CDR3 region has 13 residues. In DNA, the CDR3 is TGTGCCAGCAGTGCCCAGGGGTTCGATGAAGCTTTCTTT. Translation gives CASSAQGFDEAFF. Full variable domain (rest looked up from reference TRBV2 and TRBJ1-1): EPEVTQTPSHQVTQMGQEVILRCVPISNHLYFYWYRQILGQKVEFLVSFYNNEISEKSEIFDDQFSVERPDGSNFTLKIRSTKLEDSAMYFCASSAQGFDEAFFGQGTRLTVV.

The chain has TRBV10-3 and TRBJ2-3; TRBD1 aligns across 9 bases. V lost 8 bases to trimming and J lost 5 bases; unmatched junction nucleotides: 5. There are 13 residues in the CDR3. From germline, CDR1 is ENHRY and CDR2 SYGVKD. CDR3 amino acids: CAIRDREGDTQYF. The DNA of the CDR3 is TGTGCCATCCGGGACAGGGAGGGAGATACGCAGTATTTT.

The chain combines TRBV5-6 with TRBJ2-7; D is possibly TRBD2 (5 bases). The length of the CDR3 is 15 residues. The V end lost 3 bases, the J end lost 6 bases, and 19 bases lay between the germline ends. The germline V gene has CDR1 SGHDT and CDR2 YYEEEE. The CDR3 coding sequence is TGTGCCAGCAGCTCCGCCTCAAGGCTAGCACTCGAGCAGTACTTC. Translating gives CASSSASRLALEQYF.

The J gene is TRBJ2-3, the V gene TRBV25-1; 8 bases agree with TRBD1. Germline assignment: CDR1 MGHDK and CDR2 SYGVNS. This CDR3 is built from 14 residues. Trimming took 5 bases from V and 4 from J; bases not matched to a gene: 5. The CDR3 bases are TGTGCCAGCAGTCTGATGACAGGGGCAGATACGCAGTATTTT. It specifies CASSLMTGADTQYF.

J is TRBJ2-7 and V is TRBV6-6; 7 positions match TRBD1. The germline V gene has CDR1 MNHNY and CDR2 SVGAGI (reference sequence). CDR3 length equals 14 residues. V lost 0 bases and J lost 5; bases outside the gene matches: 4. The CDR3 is CASSYSRQGHEQYF. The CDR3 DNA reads TGTGCCAGCAGTTACTCAAGACAGGGCCACGAGCAGTACTTC.

The CDR3 DNA sequence: TGTGCCAGTAGTATAGGGGGGGGCGGACAGCCCCAGCATTTT. The encoded protein is CASSIGGGGQPQHF. The chain carries TRBV19 and TRBJ1-5; a weak D match, TRBD1 (6 bases). The length of the CDR3 is 14 residues. The V and J ends lost 1 base and 7 bases respectively, with 11 bases between them. Germline V gives CDR1 LNHDA, CDR2 SQIVND (reference sequence).

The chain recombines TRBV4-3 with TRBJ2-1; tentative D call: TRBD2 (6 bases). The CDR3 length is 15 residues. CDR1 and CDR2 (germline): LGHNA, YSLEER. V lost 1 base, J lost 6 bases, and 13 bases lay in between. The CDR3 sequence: CASSQAAASVNEQFF. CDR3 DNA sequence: TGCGCCAGCAGCCAAGCCGCAGCTAGCGTCAATGAGCAGTTCTTC.

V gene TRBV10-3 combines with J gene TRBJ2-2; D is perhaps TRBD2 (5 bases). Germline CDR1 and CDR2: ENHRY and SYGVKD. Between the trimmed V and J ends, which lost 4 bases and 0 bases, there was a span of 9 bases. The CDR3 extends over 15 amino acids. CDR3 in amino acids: CAISGTAANTGELFF. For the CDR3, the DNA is TGTGCCATCAGTGGGACTGCCGCGAACACCGGGGAGCTGTTTTTT.

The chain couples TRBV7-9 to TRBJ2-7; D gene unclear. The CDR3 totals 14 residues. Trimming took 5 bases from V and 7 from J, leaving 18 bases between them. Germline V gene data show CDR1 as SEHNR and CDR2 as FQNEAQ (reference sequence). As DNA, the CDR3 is TGTGCCAGCAGCAAACGGTACCCTCTGAAGGAGCAGTACTTC. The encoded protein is CASSKRYPLKEQYF.

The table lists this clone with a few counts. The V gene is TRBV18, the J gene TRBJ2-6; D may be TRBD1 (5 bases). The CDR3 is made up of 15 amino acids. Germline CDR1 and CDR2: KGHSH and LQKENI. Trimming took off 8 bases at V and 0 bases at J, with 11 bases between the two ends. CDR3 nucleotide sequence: TGTGCCAGCCCTGACAGTGACTCTGGGGCCAACGTCCTGACTTTC. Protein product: CASPDSDSGANVLTF.

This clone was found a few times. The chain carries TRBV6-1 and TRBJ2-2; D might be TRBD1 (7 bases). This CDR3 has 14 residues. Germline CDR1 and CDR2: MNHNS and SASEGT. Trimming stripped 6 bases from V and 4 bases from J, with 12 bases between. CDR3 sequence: CASSGGQITGELFF. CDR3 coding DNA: TGTGCCAGCAGCGGGGGACAGATCACCGGGGAGCTGTTTTTT.

As DNA, the CDR3 is TGCAGCGTCAATATAGCGCGCCGAGACACAGATACGCAGTATTTT. Translating gives CSVNIARRDTDTQYF. The V gene is TRBV29-1, the J gene TRBJ2-3; D is perhaps TRBD2 (5 bases). Trimming shortened V by 6 bases and J by 2 bases, and 18 bases separated the two germline ends. The CDR3 is made up of 15 amino acids. Germline V gives CDR1 SQVTM, CDR2 ANQGSEA.

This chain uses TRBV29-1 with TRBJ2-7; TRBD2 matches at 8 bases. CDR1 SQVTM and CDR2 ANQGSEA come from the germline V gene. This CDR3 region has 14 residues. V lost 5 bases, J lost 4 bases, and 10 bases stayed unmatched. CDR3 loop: CSVLTSVNSYEQYF. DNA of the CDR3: TGCAGCGTTCTGACTAGCGTGAATAGTTACGAGCAGTACTTC.

The CDR3 bases are TGTGCCTGGAGTAACAGAAATGAAAAACTGTTTTTT. This sequence encodes CAWSNRNEKLFF. This chain links TRBV30 with TRBJ1-4; D gene ambiguous. This CDR3 region has 12 residues. Germline V CDR1 and CDR2: GTSNPN, SVGIG (reference sequence). Trimming took off 2 bases at V and 5 bases at J, with 6 bases between the two ends.

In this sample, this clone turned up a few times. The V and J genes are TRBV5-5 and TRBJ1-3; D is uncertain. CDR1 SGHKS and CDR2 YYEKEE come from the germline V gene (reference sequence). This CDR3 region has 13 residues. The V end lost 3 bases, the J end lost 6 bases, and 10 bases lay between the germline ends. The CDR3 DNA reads TGTGCCAGCAGCTCCATAGGAGTAAACACCATATATTTT. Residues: CASSSIGVNTIYF.

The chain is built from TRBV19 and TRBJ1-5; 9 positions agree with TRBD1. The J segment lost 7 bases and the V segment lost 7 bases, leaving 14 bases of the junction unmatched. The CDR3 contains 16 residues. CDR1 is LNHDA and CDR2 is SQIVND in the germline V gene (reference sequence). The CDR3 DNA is TGTGCCAGTACCCTGGACAGGGGCGCTGGGGAACAGCCCCAGCATTTT. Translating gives CASTLDRGAGEQPQHF.

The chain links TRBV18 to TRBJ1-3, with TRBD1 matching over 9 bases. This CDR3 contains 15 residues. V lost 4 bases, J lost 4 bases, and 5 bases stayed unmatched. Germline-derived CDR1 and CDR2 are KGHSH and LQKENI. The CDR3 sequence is CASSQGQGIGNTIYF. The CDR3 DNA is TGTGCCAGCTCACAAGGACAGGGGATCGGAAACACCATATATTTT. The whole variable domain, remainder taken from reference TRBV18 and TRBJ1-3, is NAGVMQNPRHLVRRRGQEARLRCSPMKGHSHVYWYRQLPEEGLKFMVYLQKENIIDESGMPKERFSAEFPKEGPSILRIQQVVRGDSAAYFCASSQGQGIGNTIYFGEGSWLTVV.

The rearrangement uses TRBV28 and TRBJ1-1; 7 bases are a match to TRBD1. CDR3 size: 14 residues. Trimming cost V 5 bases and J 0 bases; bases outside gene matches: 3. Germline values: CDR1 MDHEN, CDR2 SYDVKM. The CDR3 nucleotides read TGTGCCAGCAGTCCGGGACAGATGAACACTGAAGCTTTCTTT. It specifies CASSPGQMNTEAFF.